This TCR beta chain was identified in a study of T-cell reconstitution after alpha-beta-depleted transplantation in children. Study-level points and caveats: Several hundred rapidly expanded clones from non-depleted graft cells reportedly supplied alpha-beta T cells about two months post-transplant.

Unique molecular identifiers tagged the TCRbeta library. Each CDR3 protein is one row after TCRdb ran MiXCR on the PCR reads. The sample consists of roughly 250,000 distinct CDR3 sequences, 6.5% to 10% of them appearing once. With 1 base clipped from V and 12 bases from J, the junction kept 12 bases outside the gene matches. The CDR3 sequence is 15 residues long. In its sample, this clonotype was seen many times. What it recognizes is unknown. This chain links TRBV12-3 or TRBV12-4 with TRBJ2-1; 7 bases fit TRBD1. The source of this sequence is a male patient between 5 and 17 years old who had a stem cell transplant for acute lymphoblastic leukemia, so the T cells may come from the graft donor. Sequences were derived from PBMCs, mostly from graft donor cells, sampled 180 days after TCRalphabeta/CD19-depleted stem cell transplant. In DNA form, the CDR3 reads TGTGCCAGCAGTTTAGGGGCAGGGGGTGAGGGGGTGCAGTTCTTC. It codes for CASSLGAGGEGVQFF.